This T cell receptor (beta chain) was identified in a study of T cells in narcolepsy. On the study more broadly: Enrolled donors included narcolepsy type 1 or type 2 patients and healthy controls. Study-wide findings and caveats: Same-patient CSF and blood CD4+ T cell clonotypes included HCRT-specific and TRIB2-specific autoreactive ones. Some memory CD4+ repertoires had no autoreactive clone sequences. Autoreactive clonotypes reportedly recurred in blood of same and different patients, not controls.

Method: immunoSEQ multiplex PCR; TCRdb's copy keeps in-frame clones and lacks some. In the table there are some 20,000 clones, roughly four fifths of which are singletons. Concerning this clone: Its antigen is undetermined.

The clonotype comes from a human donor in good health. Sequencing was performed on memory (CD45RA-) CD4+ T cells from blood.

The CDR3 reads CASSVGGAGGGDTQYF. CDR3 bases: TGTGCCAGCAGCGTAGGAGGAGCGGGGGGTGGGGATACGCAGTATTTT. This sequence joins TRBV7-2 and TRBJ2-3, with 9 positions matching TRBD2. J gave up 6 bases and V 5 bases, and 12 bases lay outside the gene matches. The CDR3 has 16 amino acids. Germline values: CDR1 SGHTA, CDR2 FQGNSA.